The clone carrying this TCR beta chain was detected a few times. Its antigen is unidentified. This sample was included in a study of CD8+ T cells in alopecia areata. Study details: Tofacitinib was taken orally by treated patients, and the dose was 5 to 10 mg twice daily. Study-wide results and limits: Unlike in mice, where it was clearer, TCR sharing across patients was less clear, possibly HLA-related.

V lost 0 bases, J lost 2 bases, and 11 bases lay in between. This CDR3 is built from 15 residues. The germline gives CDR1 SGDLS, CDR2 YYNGEE. RNA extraction and reverse transcription yielded cDNA as sequencing template. Libraries were prepared by immunoSEQ multiplex PCR; TCRdb keeps only in-frame clonotypes and omits some of them. The sample holds around 180,000 clones, approximately 57% seen once. Treatment described: oral pan-JAK inhibitor, 5-10 mg twice daily. This specimen consisted of CD4+ T cells sorted from blood, obtained at week 24, from a patient treated with tofacitinib. The rearrangement joins TRBV9 to TRBJ1-2, with unresolved D. This TCR came from a human donor with alopecia areata. The CDR3 sequence: CASSVDVAGNYGYTF. CDR3 nucleotides: TGTGCCAGCAGCGTAGATGTCGCGGGCAACTATGGCTACACCTTC.